One sample yielded the 2 T cell receptor beta chains listed below, sequenced in a study of response to subunit inactivated influenza vaccine. TCRdb itself ran the RT-PCR reads through MiXCR, one entry per CDR3 protein. The sample includes roughly 150,000 distinct CDR3 sequences, roughly 11% of them seen just once. This material consisted of non-naive T cells sorted from PBMCs, taken about 40 days after vaccination. These receptors came from a man between 50 and 59 years old who received an inactivated influenza vaccine.

This clonotype was detected a few times. The chain couples TRBV11-2 to TRBJ2-1; tentatively, D is TRBD2 (5 bases). V shed 5 bases and J shed 2 bases, with 16 bases lying between them. CDR1 SGHAT and CDR2 FQNNGV come from the germline V gene. The CDR3 loop spans 16 amino acids. CDR3 sequence: CASSPRASGAYNEQFF. DNA for the CDR3: TGTGCCAGCAGCCCGCGGGCCAGCGGTGCCTACAATGAGCAGTTCTTC.

The J gene is TRBJ1-2, the V gene TRBV20-1; 7 positions match TRBD1. This CDR3 is built from 12 residues. Per the germline V gene, CDR1 is DFQATT and CDR2 is SNEGSKA (reference sequence). V was clipped by 2 bases and J by 9 bases; unmatched bases: 6. CDR3: CSARPYRGRYTF. For the CDR3, the DNA is TGCAGTGCTAGACCCTACAGGGGTCGCTACACCTTC.